The present entry profiles one T cell receptor beta chain with its context. This specimen belongs to a study of blood T cell repertoires in COVID-19. Background on the study: Some COVID-19 samples were acute and others convalescent; all came from the United States, Italy and Spain. The analysed material was cDNA or gDNA that came from T cells, B-cell-depleted T cells, or PBMCs.

Per the authors' pipeline: Amplification of reference gene primers provided the estimated nucleated cell counts. The method was immunoSEQ multiplex PCR; TCRdb's version includes in-frame clones alone and lacks a portion of them. V, J and clone size reflect that table, while D and trimming were determined from the DNA. The top ten clones hold about 3.4% of a sample with about 56,000 clones, roughly 90% of them seen once. This TCR came from a man in his fifties with active COVID-19. Material: peripheral blood.

CDR3 sequence reads: CASSSTFSLYQETQYF. The CDR3 DNA reads as TGTGCCAGCAGCTCGACTTTCTCCCTGTACCAAGAGACCCAGTACTTC. The V call is TRBV11-2, the J call TRBJ2-5; the D is unclear. Trimming shortened V by 4 bases and J by 0 bases, and 15 bases separated the two germline ends. CDR1 SGHAT and CDR2 FQNNGV come from the germline V gene. This CDR3 has 16 residues.